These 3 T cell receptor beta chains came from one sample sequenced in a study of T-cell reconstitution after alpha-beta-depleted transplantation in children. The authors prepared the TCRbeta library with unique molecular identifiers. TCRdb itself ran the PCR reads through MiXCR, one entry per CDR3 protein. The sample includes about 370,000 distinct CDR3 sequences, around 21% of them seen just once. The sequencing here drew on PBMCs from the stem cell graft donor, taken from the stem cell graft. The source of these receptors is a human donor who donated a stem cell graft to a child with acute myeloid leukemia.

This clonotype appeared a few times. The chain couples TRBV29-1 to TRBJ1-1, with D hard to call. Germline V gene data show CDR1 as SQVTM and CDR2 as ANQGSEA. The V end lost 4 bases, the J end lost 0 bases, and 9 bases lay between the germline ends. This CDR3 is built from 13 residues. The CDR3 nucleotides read TGCAGCGTTGGGAGACTCATGAACACTGAAGCTTTCTTT. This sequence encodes CSVGRLMNTEAFF.

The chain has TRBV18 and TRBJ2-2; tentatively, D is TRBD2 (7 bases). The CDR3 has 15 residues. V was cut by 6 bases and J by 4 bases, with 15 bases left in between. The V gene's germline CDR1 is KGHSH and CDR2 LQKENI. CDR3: CASSGGTRGTGELFF. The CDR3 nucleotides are TGTGCCAGCTCCGGGGGGACAAGAGGCACCGGGGAGCTGTTTTTT. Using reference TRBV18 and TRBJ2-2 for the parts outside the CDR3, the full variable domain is NAGVMQNPRHLVRRRGQEARLRCSPMKGHSHVYWYRQLPEEGLKFMVYLQKENIIDESGMPKERFSAEFPKEGPSILRIQQVVRGDSAAYFCASSGGTRGTGELFFGEGSRLTVL.

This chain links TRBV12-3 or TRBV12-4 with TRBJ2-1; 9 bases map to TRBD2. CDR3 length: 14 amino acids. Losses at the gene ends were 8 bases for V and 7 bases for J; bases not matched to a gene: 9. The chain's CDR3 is CASRGTSNGNEQFF. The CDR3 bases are TGTGCCAGCCGAGGGACTAGCAATGGGAATGAGCAGTTCTTC.